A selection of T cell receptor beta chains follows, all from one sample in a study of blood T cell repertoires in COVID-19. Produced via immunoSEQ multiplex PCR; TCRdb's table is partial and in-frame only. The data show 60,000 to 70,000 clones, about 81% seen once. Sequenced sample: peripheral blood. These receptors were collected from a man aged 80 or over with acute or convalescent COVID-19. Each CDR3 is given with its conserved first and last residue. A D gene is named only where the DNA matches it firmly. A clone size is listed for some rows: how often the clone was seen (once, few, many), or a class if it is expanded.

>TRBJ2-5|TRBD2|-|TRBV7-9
TGTGCCAGCAGCTTAGGACTAGCGGGGAAGGAGACCCAGTACTTC
CASSLGLAGKETQYF
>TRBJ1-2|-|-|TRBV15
TGTGCCACCAGCCCGACAGGCGACTATGGCTACACCTTC
CATSPTGDYGYTF
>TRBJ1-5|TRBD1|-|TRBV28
TGTGCCAGCAGCCCAGGGGGCTGGAGGGATAGCAATCAGCCCCAGCATTTT
CASSPGGWRDSNQPQHF
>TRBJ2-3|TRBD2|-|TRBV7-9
TGTGCCAGCAGCCAAAGCGGGGCCACACTTAGCACAGATACGCAGTATTTT
CASSQSGATLSTDTQYF
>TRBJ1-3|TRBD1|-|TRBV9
TGTGCCAGCAGCTCCGGACAGGGCTTCTCTGGAAACACCATATATTTT
CASSSGQGFSGNTIYF
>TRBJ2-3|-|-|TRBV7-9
TGTACCTCGGGGTTTAGCACAGATACGCAGTATTTT
CTSGFSTDTQYF
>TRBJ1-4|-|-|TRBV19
TGTGCCAGTAGTATAGCCGGGGCAACTAATGAAAAACTGTTTTTT
CASSIAGATNEKLFF
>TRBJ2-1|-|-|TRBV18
TGTGCCAGCTCACCGGAGAAGGACATACACAATGAGCAGTTCTTC
CASSPEKDIHNEQFF
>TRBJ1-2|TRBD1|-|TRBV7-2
TGTGCCAGCAGCCCGGTGACAGGGACTTATGGCTACACCTTC
CASSPVTGTYGYTF
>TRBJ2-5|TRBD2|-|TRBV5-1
TGCGCCAGCAGCTGGGGGACTAGCGCCACACAAGAGACCCAGTACTTC
CASSWGTSATQETQYF
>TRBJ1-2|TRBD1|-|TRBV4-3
TGCGCCAGCAGCAGGGGGACAGGGGGCAGCTATGGCTACACCTTC
CASSRGTGGSYGYTF
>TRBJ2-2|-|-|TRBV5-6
TGTGCCAGCAGCTTGAGAGACGGGGAGCTGTTTTTT
CASSLRDGELFF
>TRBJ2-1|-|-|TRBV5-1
TGCGCCAGCTCTCAAGGCGGGGTAGCGGAAAACAATGAGCAGTTCTTC
CASSQGGVAENNEQFF
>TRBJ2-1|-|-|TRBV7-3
TGTGCCAGCAGCTTAGGCCCACCCTCCTCCTACAATGAGCAGTTCTTC
CASSLGPPSSYNEQFF
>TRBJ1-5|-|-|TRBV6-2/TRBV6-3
TGTGCCAGCAGTTACGGGCAGTACAATCAGCCCCAGCATTTT
CASSYGQYNQPQHF
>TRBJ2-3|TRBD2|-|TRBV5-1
TGCGCCAGCAGCTTGGGACTAGCGGTACGCACAGATACGCAGTATTTT
CASSLGLAVRTDTQYF
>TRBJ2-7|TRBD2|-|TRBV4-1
TGCGCCAGCAGCCAAGGATCCAGCGGGGGATTCGAGCAGTACTTC
CASSQGSSGGFEQYF
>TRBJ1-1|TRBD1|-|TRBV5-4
TGTGCCAGCGTCGAACAGGGGGCGACTGAAGCTTTCTTT
CASVEQGATEAFF
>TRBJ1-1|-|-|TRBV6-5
TGTGCCAGCAGCCAACCAGGATTCACTGAAGCTTTCTTT
CASSQPGFTEAFF
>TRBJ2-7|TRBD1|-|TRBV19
TGTGCCAGTACCCGGACAGGGGGATCCTACGAGCAGTACTTC
CASTRTGGSYEQYF
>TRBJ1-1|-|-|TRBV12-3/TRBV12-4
TGTGCCAGCAGTTTCGGTCGGGAGCCTGAAGCTTTCTTT
CASSFGREPEAFF
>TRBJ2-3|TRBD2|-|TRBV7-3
TGTGCCAGCAGCTTAACCGGTCAAGGACTAGCGGTATGGGATACGCAGTATTTT
CASSLTGQGLAVWDTQYF
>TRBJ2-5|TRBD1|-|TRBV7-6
TGTGCCAGCAGCTTTTCGACAGGGGGAGAGACCCAGTACTTC
CASSFSTGGETQYF
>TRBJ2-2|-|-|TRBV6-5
TGTGCCAGCAGTTACGACGGGTACACCGGGGAGCTGTTTTTT
CASSYDGYTGELFF
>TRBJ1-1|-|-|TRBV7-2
TGTGCCAGCACCTTTAACTTCCGATCTGAAGCTTTCTTT
CASTFNFRSEAFF
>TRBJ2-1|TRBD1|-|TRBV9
TGTGCCAGCAGCGTAGGGATAGGACAGGGGACAGATGAGCAGTTCTTC
CASSVGIGQGTDEQFF
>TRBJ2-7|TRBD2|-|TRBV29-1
TGCAGCGTTGCTTTAAGTGGGGGGGCCTACGAGCAGTACTTC
CSVALSGGAYEQYF
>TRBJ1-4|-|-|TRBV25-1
TGTGCCAGCAGTCTAGGGGCTAATGAAAAACTGTTTTTT
CASSLGANEKLFF
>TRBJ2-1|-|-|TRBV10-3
TGTGCCATCAGTGTCGAGAGTCCTCGGAATGAGCAGTTCTTC
CAISVESPRNEQFF
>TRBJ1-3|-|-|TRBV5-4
TGTGCCAGCAGTTCCCCCCGCTCTGGAAACACCATATATTTT
CASSSPRSGNTIYF
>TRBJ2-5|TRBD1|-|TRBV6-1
TGTGCCAGCAGTGAAGGGGGGACAGTTCAAGAGACCCAGTACTTC
CASSEGGTVQETQYF
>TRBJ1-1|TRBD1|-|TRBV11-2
TGTGCCAGCAGCTTCCAAGGACAGGGGTACACTGAAGCTTTCTTT
CASSFQGQGYTEAFF
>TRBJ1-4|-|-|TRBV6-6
TGTGCCAGCATCACCAGGCAGGGGCCGCGGGAAAAACTGTTTTTT
CASITRQGPREKLFF
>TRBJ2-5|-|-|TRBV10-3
TGTGCCATCAGCCAGGGGCAAGAGACCCAGTACTTC
CAISQGQETQYF
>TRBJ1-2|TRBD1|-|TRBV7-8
TGTGCCAGCAGCCCCCAAGTCGGACAGGGGGATTATGGCTACACCTTC
CASSPQVGQGDYGYTF
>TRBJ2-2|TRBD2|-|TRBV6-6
TGTGCCAGCAGTCGACTAGCGGGGGACACCGGGGAGCTGTTTTTT
CASSRLAGDTGELFF
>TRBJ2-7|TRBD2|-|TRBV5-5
TGTGCCAGCAGCTTAACGGGAGGGGCCTACGAGCAGTACTTC
CASSLTGGAYEQYF
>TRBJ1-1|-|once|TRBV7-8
TGTGCCAGCAGCCTCACCTCGCAGGGGTACACTGAAGCTTTCTTT
CASSLTSQGYTEAFF
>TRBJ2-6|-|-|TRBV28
TGTGCCAGCAGCCCACCGAGCTCTGGGGCCAACGTCCTGACTTTC
CASSPPSSGANVLTF
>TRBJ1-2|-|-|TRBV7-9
TGTGCCAGCAGCTTCACAGGGAATGGCTACACCTTC
CASSFTGNGYTF